This is a list of T cell receptor beta chains from one sample in a study of blood T cell repertoires in COVID-19. Clones were sequenced by immunoSEQ multiplex PCR, and TCRdb holds only the in-frame ones, with some missing. The sample contains about 290,000 clones, around 92% of which appear only once. Sequenced material: peripheral blood. Receptors originate from a young woman with COVID-19, enrolled during active disease. Both conserved end residues are part of each CDR3. The D gene is left open where the match is weak. Only part of the rows carry a size: once, few, many, or a class if the clone is expanded.

cdr3_length	v_call	d_call	j_call	clone_size	cdr3_aa	cdr3_nt
14	TRBV6-5	.	TRBJ1-1	.	CASRYQTLSTEAFF	TGTGCCAGCAGATATCAGACTTTATCCACTGAAGCTTTCTTT
13	TRBV19	.	TRBJ1-1	.	CASSIEGRLEAFF	TGTGCCAGTAGTATAGAGGGGCGCCTTGAAGCTTTCTTT
12	TRBV28	TRBD1	TRBJ2-7	once	CASGTGGAEQYF	TGTGCCAGCGGGACAGGGGGCGCCGAGCAGTACTTC
15	TRBV7-2	.	TRBJ1-1	few	CASSLNPTGNTEAFF	TGTGCCAGCAGCTTAAACCCGACAGGGAACACTGAAGCTTTCTTT
13	TRBV27	.	TRBJ2-2	.	CASSSSNTGELFF	TGTGCCAGCAGTTCATCGAACACCGGGGAGCTGTTTTTT
16	TRBV5-4	TRBD1	TRBJ2-2	once	CASSLRPGTGTGELFF	TGTGCCAGCAGCCTAAGACCCGGGACAGGCACCGGGGAGCTGTTTTTT
15	TRBV3-1/TRBV3-2	.	TRBJ1-3	once	CASLERGAKGNTIYF	TGTGCCAGCCTCGAGCGGGGGGCGAAAGGAAACACCATATATTTT
13	TRBV27	TRBD1	TRBJ1-1	.	CASKGTGFPEAFF	TGTGCCAGCAAGGGGACAGGGTTCCCTGAAGCTTTCTTT
13	TRBV7-9	.	TRBJ2-1	.	CASSRSLFNEQFF	TGTGCCAGCAGCCGCAGTTTGTTTAATGAGCAGTTCTTC
13	TRBV7-8	.	TRBJ2-7	.	CASSDPLRWEQYF	TGTGCCAGCAGCGACCCCCTCAGGTGGGAGCAGTACTTC
15	TRBV11-3	.	TRBJ1-5	.	CASTGEGNIIQPQHF	TGTGCCAGCACAGGGGAGGGAAACATAATCCAGCCCCAGCATTTT
15	TRBV18	.	TRBJ1-6	.	CASSLGLVVNSPLHF	TGTGCCAGCTCACTGGGGCTGGTAGTGAATTCACCCCTCCACTTT
13	TRBV6-5	.	TRBJ2-5	.	CASRRGGQETQYF	TGTGCCAGCAGGCGCGGAGGGCAAGAGACCCAGTACTTC
11	TRBV11-1	.	TRBJ2-3	.	CASSLTDTQYF	TGTGCCAGCAGCCTCACAGATACGCAGTATTTT
16	TRBV9	TRBD2	TRBJ2-7	.	CASSRLAGLALYEQYF	TGTGCCAGCAGCCGGCTCGCCGGACTAGCGCTTTACGAGCAGTACTTC
13	TRBV25-1	.	TRBJ2-7	.	CASSEWQGFEQYF	TGTGCCAGCAGTGAATGGCAGGGTTTCGAGCAGTACTTC
14	TRBV9	.	TRBJ1-2	.	CASSVGGGNYGYTF	TGTGCCAGCAGCGTGGGGGGAGGCAACTATGGCTACACCTTC
18	TRBV11-2	TRBD2	TRBJ2-2	.	CASSFFWSGGSDTGELFF	TGTGCCAGCAGCTTTTTTTGGAGCGGGGGGTCGGACACCGGGGAGCTGTTTTTT
16	TRBV5-1	TRBD1	TRBJ2-7	.	CASSLEGTGRLYEQYF	TGCGCCAGCAGCTTGGAAGGGACAGGGAGGCTCTACGAGCAGTACTTC
14	TRBV27	TRBD1	TRBJ2-5	.	CASSLRQGGETQYF	TGTGCCAGCAGTTTGCGACAGGGGGGAGAGACCCAGTACTTC
16	TRBV5-1	TRBD2	TRBJ2-3	few	CASSLALAASTDTQYF	TGCGCCAGCAGCTTGGCCCTAGCGGCTAGCACAGATACGCAGTATTTT
15	TRBV4-1	TRBD1	TRBJ1-4	.	CASSRGTGATEKLFF	TGCGCCAGCAGCCGTGGGACAGGGGCAACTGAAAAACTGTTTTTT
14	TRBV19	TRBD1	TRBJ2-7	.	CASSYGQGLGEQYF	TGTGCCAGTAGCTATGGACAGGGGCTCGGCGAGCAGTACTTC
14	TRBV18	TRBD1	TRBJ1-1	once	CASSRDRGNTEAFF	TGTGCCAGCTCACGGGACAGGGGAAACACTGAAGCTTTCTTT
15	TRBV7-8	.	TRBJ1-6	.	CASSLVSQTYSPLHF	TGTGCCAGCAGCTTAGTATCGCAGACTTATTCACCCCTCCACTTT
13	TRBV10-3	TRBD2	TRBJ2-5	.	CAISSGVQETQYF	TGTGCCATCTCTAGCGGAGTTCAAGAGACCCAGTACTTC
14	TRBV5-4	.	TRBJ1-6	.	CASSTDPGGSPLHF	TGTGCCAGCAGCACAGACCCGGGGGGCTCACCCCTCCACTTT
16	TRBV18	TRBD1	TRBJ1-2	.	CASSPPTGGIVYGYTF	TGTGCCAGCTCACCACCGACAGGGGGCATCGTCTATGGCTACACCTTC
9	TRBV20-1	.	TRBJ2-7	.	CSAYNEQYF	TGCAGTGCGTACAACGAGCAGTACTTC
15	TRBV6-5	TRBD2	TRBJ2-3	.	CASTPPGTRSDTQYF	TGTGCCAGCACCCCCCCCGGGACTAGATCAGATACGCAGTATTTT
12	TRBV28	TRBD1	TRBJ1-2	.	CATGDRGYGYTF	TGTGCGACCGGGGACAGGGGCTATGGCTACACCTTC
15	TRBV25-1	.	TRBJ1-2	.	CASSSGGATWKGYTF	TGTGCCAGCAGTAGTGGAGGGGCTACTTGGAAAGGCTACACCTTC
15	TRBV7-2	.	TRBJ2-1	few	CASSFKAGTYNEQFF	TGTGCCAGCAGCTTCAAGGCAGGAACCTACAATGAGCAGTTCTTC
14	TRBV19	TRBD1	TRBJ2-5	once	CASSFWTGSETQYF	TGTGCCAGTAGTTTTTGGACAGGGTCAGAGACCCAGTACTTC
15	TRBV2	.	TRBJ1-6	many	CASSPEQRPNSPLHF	TGTGCCAGCAGCCCCGAACAGCGGCCTAATTCACCCCTCCACTTT
14	TRBV10-3	.	TRBJ1-3	.	CAITGESSGNTIYF	TGTGCCATCACAGGGGAGAGCTCTGGAAACACCATATATTTT
16	TRBV28	.	TRBJ1-5	.	CASSSPRGTGNQPQHF	TGTGCCAGCAGTTCGCCCAGGGGTACGGGCAATCAGCCCCAGCATTTT
16	TRBV7-9	TRBD1	TRBJ2-7	.	CASSLYTGTGVFEQYF	TGTGCCAGCAGCTTGTACACCGGGACAGGGGTATTCGAGCAGTACTTC
12	TRBV29-1	TRBD1	TRBJ2-5	.	CSVTTGIETQYF	TGCAGCGTCACGACAGGGATCGAGACCCAGTACTTC
16	TRBV5-5	.	TRBJ2-1	.	CASSRRFDAGDNEQFF	TGTGCCAGCAGCCGACGTTTTGATGCGGGCGACAATGAGCAGTTCTTC
11	TRBV12-5	.	TRBJ2-3	.	CASGFLGPKYF	TGTGCTAGTGGTTTTTTGGGGCCGAAGTATTTT
13	TRBV28	.	TRBJ1-1	.	CASSLRQLGGAFF	TGTGCCAGCAGTTTGCGGCAACTCGGGGGAGCTTTCTTT
15	TRBV6-2/TRBV6-3	.	TRBJ2-5	.	CASSLPPLGEETQYF	TGTGCCAGCAGTTTACCCCCGTTAGGGGAAGAGACCCAGTACTTC
15	TRBV19	.	TRBJ1-5	.	CASSLTSNSNQPQHF	TGTGCCAGTAGTCTCACATCGAATAGCAATCAGCCCCAGCATTTT
14	TRBV7-2	.	TRBJ1-5	.	CASTLVGGNQPQHF	TGTGCCAGCACCCTAGTAGGGGGCAATCAGCCCCAGCATTTT
15	TRBV10-2	.	TRBJ1-2	.	CASSESVTANYGYTF	TGCGCCAGCAGTGAGTCGGTGACAGCTAACTATGGCTACACCTTC
13	TRBV28	.	TRBJ2-5	.	CASRTPGVSPQYF	TGTGCCAGCAGAACCCCAGGGGTGAGTCCCCAGTACTTC
12	TRBV30	.	TRBJ1-3	.	CAWSVQGNTIYF	TGTGCCTGGAGTGTACAAGGAAACACCATATATTTT
15	TRBV28	TRBD1	TRBJ1-5	.	CASSRGGTGNQPQHF	TGTGCCAGCAGTAGGGGGGGGACAGGTAATCAGCCCCAGCATTTT
12	TRBV11-3	.	TRBJ2-1	.	CASSIGNNEQFF	TGTGCCAGCAGCATCGGTAACAATGAGCAGTTCTTC
13	TRBV5-1	.	TRBJ2-7	.	CASQLTGGYEQYF	TGCGCCAGCCAATTGACAGGAGGCTACGAGCAGTACTTC
15	TRBV5-1	.	TRBJ2-2	.	CASSLSRGVSGELFF	TGCGCCAGCAGCTTGTCCAGGGGGGTATCCGGGGAGCTGTTTTTT
15	TRBV4-1	.	TRBJ1-1	.	CASSQDGLLNTEAFF	TGCGCCAGCAGCCAAGATGGGCTGCTGAACACTGAAGCTTTCTTT
12	TRBV2	.	TRBJ2-7	.	CASSLPGYEQYF	TGTGCCAGCAGCCTACCGGGGTACGAGCAGTACTTC
15	TRBV19	.	TRBJ1-5	.	CASSLTGSFGQPQHF	TGTGCCAGTAGTCTTACCGGGTCTTTCGGGCAGCCCCAGCATTTT
12	TRBV27	TRBD2	TRBJ2-1	.	CASSQRGGEQFF	TGTGCCAGCAGTCAGCGGGGGGGTGAGCAGTTCTTC